This T cell receptor (beta chain) was captured by sequencing in a study of radiotherapy plus CTLA-4 blockade in lung cancer. This clone was counted a few times. Its antigen remains unidentified. Profiling relied on immunoSEQ multiplex PCR, and the TCRdb table lists in-frame clones only, not all of them. The sample yields tens of thousands of clones, over 80% seen once. Study results and caveats: Radiotherapy with ipilimumab was followed by blood expansion of tumor-derived clones. Response, reportedly, was best predicted by interferon-beta along with early blood T cell clone dynamics.

Sequenced material: peripheral blood, taken from a patient treated with radiotherapy plus ipilimumab. This sequence was found in a human donor with non-small cell lung cancer that progressed on radiotherapy plus ipilimumab.

CDR3 protein: CASSLEGTLNTEAFF. The CDR3 DNA sequence: TGTGCCAGCAGCTTAGAGGGGACCTTGAACACTGAAGCTTTCTTT. The rearrangement links TRBV7-9 to TRBJ1-1, with D maybe TRBD1 (5 bases). Trimming removed 1 base at V and 0 bases at J, with 9 bases between. Per the germline V gene, CDR1 is SEHNR and CDR2 is FQNEAQ (reference sequence). CDR3 length: 15 amino acids.